This TCR beta chain came from a study of cytomegalovirus exposure and HLA in healthy donors. The protocol was immunoSEQ multiplex PCR, while the TCRdb copy is restricted to in-frame clones and leaves out a portion. This sample has some 140,000 clones, with 65% to 90% found just once. Germline lookup yields CDR1 LGHNA and CDR2 YSLEER. J gave up 6 bases and V 4 bases, and 6 bases lay outside the gene matches. This CDR3 spans 15 amino acids. This chain links TRBV4-3 with TRBJ2-7, with 13 bases aligning to TRBD2. The source is a man aged 18 to 35 in good health and CMV-seropositive. The sample was PBMCs. The CDR3 DNA sequence: TGCGCCAGCAGCCCGACTAGCGGGGGGCCTCTCGAGCAGTACTTC. This codes for CASSPTSGGPLEQYF.